Below, one T cell receptor (beta chain) is given with its context. As yet, its antigen is unknown. Terminally differentiated effector memory CD45RA+ cells were excluded from the naive CD8 cells, which were CD45RO-negative and positively selected for CCR7. This table comes from immunoSEQ multiplex PCR, and its TCRdb copy is limited to in-frame clones, with some not included. Of about 580,000 clones listed, about 98% are singletons. The data were obtained in a study of shared clonotypes between healthy human individuals. About the research overall: CD4 naive cells filled three plates per donor, CD4 memory three, CD8 naive two and CD8 memory one. Study-wide results and caveats: Larger estimated richness was generally recorded for naive subsets relative to memory subsets.

Specimen: naive CD8+ T cells sorted from blood. This receptor was obtained from a man under 40 in good health.

As DNA, the CDR3 is TGTGCCAGTAGTATAACTCCTACCTCGACGAACACCGGGGAGCTGTTTTTT. Translated: CASSITPTSTNTGELFF. This chain connects TRBV19 to TRBJ2-2, with D unclear. The V end was cut by 2 bases, the J end by 0 bases, with 13 bases between. This CDR3 comprises 17 residues. Germline assignment: CDR1 LNHDA and CDR2 SQIVND (reference sequence).